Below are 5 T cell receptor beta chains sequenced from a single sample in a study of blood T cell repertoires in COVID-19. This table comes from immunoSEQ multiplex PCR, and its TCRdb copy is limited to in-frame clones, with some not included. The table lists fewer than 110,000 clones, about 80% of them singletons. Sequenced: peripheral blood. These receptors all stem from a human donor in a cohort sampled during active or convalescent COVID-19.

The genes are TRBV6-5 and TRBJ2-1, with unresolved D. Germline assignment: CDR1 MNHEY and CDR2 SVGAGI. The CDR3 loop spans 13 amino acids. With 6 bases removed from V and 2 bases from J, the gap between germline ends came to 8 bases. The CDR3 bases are TGTGCCAGCAGACAGACGCCCTACAATGAGCAGTTCTTC. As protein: CASRQTPYNEQFF.

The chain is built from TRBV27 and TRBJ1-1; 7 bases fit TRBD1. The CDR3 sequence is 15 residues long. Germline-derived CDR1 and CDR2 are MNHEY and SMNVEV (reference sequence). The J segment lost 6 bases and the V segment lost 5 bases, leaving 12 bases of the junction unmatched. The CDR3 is CASSPPGQRVAEAFF. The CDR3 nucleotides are TGTGCCAGCAGTCCACCGGGACAGCGTGTGGCTGAAGCTTTCTTT.

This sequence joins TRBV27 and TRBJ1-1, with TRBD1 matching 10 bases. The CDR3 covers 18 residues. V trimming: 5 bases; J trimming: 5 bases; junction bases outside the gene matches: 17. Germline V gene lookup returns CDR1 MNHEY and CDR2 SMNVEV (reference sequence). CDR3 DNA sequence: TGTGCCAGCAGTCCCCTCGTAGCCGGGACAGGGGAGCGTACTGAAGCTTTCTTT. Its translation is CASSPLVAGTGERTEAFF.

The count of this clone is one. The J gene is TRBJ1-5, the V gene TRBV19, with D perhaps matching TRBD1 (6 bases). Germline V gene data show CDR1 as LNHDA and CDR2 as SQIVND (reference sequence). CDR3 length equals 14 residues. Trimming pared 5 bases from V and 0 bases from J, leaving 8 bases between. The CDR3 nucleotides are TGTGCCAGTAGTCCGACAGGTAGCAATCAGCCCCAGCATTTT. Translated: CASSPTGSNQPQHF.

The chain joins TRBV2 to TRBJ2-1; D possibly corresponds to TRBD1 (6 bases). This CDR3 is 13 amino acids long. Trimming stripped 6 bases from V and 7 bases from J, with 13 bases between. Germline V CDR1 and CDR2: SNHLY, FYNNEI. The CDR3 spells CASSLYQGNEQFF. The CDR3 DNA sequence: TGTGCCAGCAGCTTATACCAGGGGAATGAGCAGTTCTTC.